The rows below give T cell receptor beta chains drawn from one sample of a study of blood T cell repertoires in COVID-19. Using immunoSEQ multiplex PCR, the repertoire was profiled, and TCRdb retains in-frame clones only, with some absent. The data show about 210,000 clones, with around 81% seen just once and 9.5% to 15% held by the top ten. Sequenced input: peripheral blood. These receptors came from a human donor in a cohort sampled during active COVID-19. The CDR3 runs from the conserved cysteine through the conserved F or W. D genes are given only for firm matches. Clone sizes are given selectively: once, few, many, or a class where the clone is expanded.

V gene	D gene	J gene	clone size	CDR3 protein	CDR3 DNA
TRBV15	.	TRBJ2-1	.	CATSIGLESHNEQFF	TGTGCCACCAGCATCGGACTGGAGTCTCACAATGAGCAGTTCTTC
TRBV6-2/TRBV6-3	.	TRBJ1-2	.	CASSWGGYGYTF	TGTGCCAGCAGTTGGGGGGGCTATGGCTACACCTTC
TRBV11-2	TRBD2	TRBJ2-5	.	CASSASGTSGVETQYF	TGTGCCAGCAGCGCGTCCGGGACTAGCGGGGTTGAGACCCAGTACTTC
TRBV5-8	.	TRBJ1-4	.	CASSAGSTNEKLFF	TGTGCCAGCAGCGCGGGTTCAACTAATGAAAAACTGTTTTTT
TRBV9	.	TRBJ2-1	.	CASSPSGQSSYNEQFF	TGTGCCAGCAGCCCGAGCGGGCAGAGCTCCTACAATGAGCAGTTCTTC
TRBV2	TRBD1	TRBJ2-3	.	CASIRTGGTDTQYF	TGTGCCAGCATCCGGACAGGGGGCACAGATACGCAGTATTTT
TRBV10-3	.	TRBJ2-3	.	CAITERDTQYF	TGTGCCATCACAGAGAGGGATACGCAGTATTTT
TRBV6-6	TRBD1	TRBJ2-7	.	CAGAGSKGDRREQYF	TGTGCCGGAGCAGGGAGTAAGGGGGACAGACGCGAGCAGTACTTC
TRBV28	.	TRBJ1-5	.	CASRGRGSNNQPQHF	TGTGCCAGCAGGGGCCGGGGTTCTAACAATCAGCCCCAGCATTTT
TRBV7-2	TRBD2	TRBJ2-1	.	CASSPTGLADYNEQFF	TGTGCCAGCAGCCCAACGGGACTAGCGGACTACAATGAGCAGTTCTTC
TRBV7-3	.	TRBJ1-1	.	CASSSQGPPNTEAFF	TGTGCCAGCAGCTCACAGGGTCCCCCGAACACTGAAGCTTTCTTT
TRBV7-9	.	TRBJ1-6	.	CASSLGPEHGNSPLHF	TGTGCCAGCAGCTTAGGGCCGGAGCATGGTAATTCACCCCTCCACTTT
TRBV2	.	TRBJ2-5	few	CASRGISGQEETQYF	TGTGCCAGCAGGGGGATAAGCGGCCAAGAGGAGACCCAGTACTTC
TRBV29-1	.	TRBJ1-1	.	CSALGAGVGNTEAFF	TGCAGCGCCCTCGGAGCGGGGGTCGGAAACACTGAAGCTTTCTTT
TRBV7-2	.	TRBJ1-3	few	CASSLDRERGNTIYF	TGTGCCAGCAGCTTAGACAGGGAGAGGGGAAACACCATATATTTT
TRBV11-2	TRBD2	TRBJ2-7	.	CASSPGLAAYEQYF	TGTGCCAGCAGCCCGGGACTAGCGGCCTACGAGCAGTACTTC
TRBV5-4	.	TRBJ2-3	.	CASSVRQAEADTQYF	TGTGCCAGCAGCGTTAGACAGGCCGAGGCAGATACGCAGTATTTT
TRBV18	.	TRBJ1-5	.	CASSPAQPQHF	TGTGCCAGCTCACCAGCGCAGCCCCAGCATTTT
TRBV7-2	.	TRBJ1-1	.	CASSFSGPGRTEAFF	TGTGCCAGCAGCTTCTCCGGGCCCGGGAGGACTGAAGCTTTCTTT
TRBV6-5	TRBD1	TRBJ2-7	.	CASSRQGLFYEQYF	TGTGCCAGCAGCCGACAGGGCTTATTCTACGAGCAGTACTTC
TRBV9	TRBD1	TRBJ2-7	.	CASSPRGTGSPEQYF	TGTGCCAGCAGCCCTAGAGGGACAGGGAGTCCCGAGCAGTACTTC
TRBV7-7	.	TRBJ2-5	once	CASSPHAGVQETQYF	TGTGCTAGCAGCCCCCATGCAGGGGTCCAAGAGACCCAGTACTTC
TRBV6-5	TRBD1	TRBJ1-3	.	CASRRVGQSFF	TGTGCCAGCCGACGGGTGGGACAGTCCTTCTTT
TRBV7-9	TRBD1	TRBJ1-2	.	CASSVDRVRGGGYTF	TGTGCCAGCAGCGTAGACAGGGTCAGAGGTGGCGGCTACACCTTC
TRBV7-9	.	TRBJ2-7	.	CASSFPGPSEQYF	TGTGCCAGCAGCTTCCCGGGTCCTTCCGAGCAGTACTTC
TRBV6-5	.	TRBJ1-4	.	CASSSRGLLNEKLFF	TGTGCCAGCAGTTCGAGAGGGCTGCTCAATGAAAAACTGTTTTTT
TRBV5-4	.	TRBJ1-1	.	CASRRTEMNTEAFF	TGTGCCAGCAGGCGGACAGAAATGAACACTGAAGCTTTCTTT
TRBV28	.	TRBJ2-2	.	CASSFWQTYTGELFF	TGTGCCAGCAGTTTTTGGCAAACCTACACCGGGGAGCTGTTTTTT
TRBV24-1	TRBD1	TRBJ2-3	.	CATSDPNRGQGTDTQYF	TGTGCCACCAGTGATCCCAACAGGGGGCAAGGGACAGATACGCAGTATTTT
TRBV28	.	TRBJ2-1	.	CASSFLPLEQNNEQFF	TGTGCCAGCAGTTTTCTGCCCCTGGAACAGAACAATGAGCAGTTCTTC
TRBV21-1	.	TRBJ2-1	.	CASSKSLAPYNEQFF	TGTGCCAGCAGCAAATCGCTAGCGCCCTACAATGAGCAGTTCTTC
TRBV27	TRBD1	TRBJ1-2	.	CASTQGQGDGYTF	TGTGCCAGCACCCAAGGACAGGGCGATGGCTACACCTTC
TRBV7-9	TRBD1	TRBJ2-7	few	CASSERMTGVEQYF	TGTGCCAGCAGCGAGCGCATGACAGGGGTCGAGCAGTACTTC
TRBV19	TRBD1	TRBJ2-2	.	CASREGQATGELFF	TGTGCCAGTAGAGAGGGACAGGCCACCGGGGAGCTGTTTTTT
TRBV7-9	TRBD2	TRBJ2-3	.	CASSRGGLAVTDTQYF	TGTGCCAGCAGCCGTGGGGGACTAGCGGTCACAGATACGCAGTATTTT
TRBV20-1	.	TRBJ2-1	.	CSASPYGQYNEQFF	TGCAGTGCTAGTCCTTACGGACAGTACAATGAGCAGTTCTTC
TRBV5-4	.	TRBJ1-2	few	CASTNSYGYTF	TGTGCCAGCACCAACAGCTATGGCTACACCTTC
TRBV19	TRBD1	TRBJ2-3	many	CATTGQGADTQYF	TGTGCCACCACGGGACAGGGGGCAGATACGCAGTATTTT
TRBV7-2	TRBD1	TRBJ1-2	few	CASSLDRGHYGYTF	TGTGCCAGCAGCTTAGACAGGGGCCACTATGGCTACACCTTC
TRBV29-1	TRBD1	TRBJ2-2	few	CSVDWTGAGELFF	TGCAGCGTTGACTGGACAGGGGCCGGGGAGCTGTTTTTT
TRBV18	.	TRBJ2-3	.	CASSPGTSSTQYF	TGTGCCAGCTCACCAGGGACTTCCAGTACGCAGTATTTT
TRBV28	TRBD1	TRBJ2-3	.	CASSLQGAQLDTQYF	TGTGCCAGCAGTTTACAGGGGGCGCAATTAGATACGCAGTATTTT
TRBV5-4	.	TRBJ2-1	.	CASSLARELYNEQFF	TGTGCCAGCAGCCTCGCCAGGGAACTCTACAATGAGCAGTTCTTC
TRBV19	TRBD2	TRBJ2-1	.	CASSRVETSGNRREQFF	TGTGCCAGTAGTAGGGTGGAAACTAGCGGCAACAGGCGTGAGCAGTTCTTC
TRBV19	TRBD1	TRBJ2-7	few	CASSTGTGGYYSYEQYF	TGTGCCAGTAGCACCGGGACAGGGGGCTACTACTCCTACGAGCAGTACTTC
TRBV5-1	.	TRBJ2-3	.	CASSLGSSDTQYF	TGCGCCAGCAGCTTGGGTAGTTCGGATACGCAGTATTTT
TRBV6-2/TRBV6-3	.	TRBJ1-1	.	CASSYRNRGTEAFF	TGTGCCAGCAGTTACAGGAATCGGGGGACTGAAGCTTTCTTT
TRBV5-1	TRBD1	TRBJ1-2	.	CASSQGQGNYGYTF	TGCGCCAGCAGCCAAGGACAGGGAAACTATGGCTACACCTTC
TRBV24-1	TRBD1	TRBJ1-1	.	CATSDGGQGYTEAFF	TGTGCCACCAGTGATGGGGGACAGGGGTACACTGAAGCTTTCTTT